The rows below give T cell receptor beta chains drawn from one sample of a study of OX40 agonist ivuxolimab in advanced cancers. The method was immunoSEQ multiplex PCR; TCRdb's version includes in-frame clones alone and lacks a portion of them. The table shows approximately 78,000 clones, with 86% occurring only once. Sequenced material: CD4+ or CD8+ T cells sorted from blood, taken in a trial of the OX40 agonist ivuxolimab. These receptors were collected from an adult with an advanced solid tumor such as melanoma, head and neck, liver or kidney cancer. Each CDR3 is given with its conserved first and last residue.

TRBV7-2	TRBJ1-6	CASSQQGPGYSPLHF
TRBV11-2	TRBJ2-7	CASSLGSDEQYF
TRBV5-4	TRBJ2-7	CASSPASPTLRDEQYF
TRBV5-5	TRBJ2-3	CASSPPLVGGSTDTQYF
TRBV9	TRBJ1-5	CASSAGGWSGEPQHF
TRBV20-1	TRBJ2-3	CSASSVNTQYF
TRBV30	TRBJ1-1	CAWDRGPTEAFF
TRBV7-6	TRBJ2-5	CAISLREGFTETQYF
TRBV5-1	TRBJ1-1	CASSLALERRTEAFF
TRBV5-4	TRBJ1-2	CASSQSQGGGGYTF
TRBV25-1	TRBJ2-3	CASSDQDSTDTQYF
TRBV14	TRBJ2-5	CASSQSRGSLQTQYF
TRBV4-1	TRBJ2-6	CASSQSPAGAGANVLTF
TRBV28	TRBJ2-7	CASSLPDTNYEQYF
TRBV10-3	TRBJ2-5	CAISVGQGSVQETQYF
TRBV11-3	TRBJ2-2	CASSLDLAGTGELFF
TRBV11-2	TRBJ2-7	CASSPTSGGGREQYF
TRBV4-1	TRBJ2-1	CASSQAYNEQFF
TRBV5-1	TRBJ1-2	CASENREMNYGYTF
TRBV30	TRBJ2-3	CAWSVLYWYSTDTQYF
TRBV6-1	TRBJ1-1	CASRLREGTEAFF
TRBV6-6	TRBJ2-5	CASSTSGPQETQYF
TRBV13	TRBJ2-7	CASSSAPRSYEQYF
TRBV11-2	TRBJ1-3	CASSGFSAGDTIYF
TRBV6-1	TRBJ1-1	CASRWGQGVTEAFF
TRBV5-5	TRBJ1-5	CASTPGGYSNQPQHF